This passage covers 13 T cell receptor beta chains from one sample sequenced in a study of CXCR3-negative and CXCR3-positive naive CD8 T cells. Libraries of TRB cDNA were made by 5' RACE and carried UMIs. For each CDR3 protein, TCRdb gives one entry from its re-call of the 5' RACE reads, without DNA. This table holds 7,000 to 9,000 distinct CDR3 sequences. Input material: naive CXCR3- CD8+ T cells from blood. The subset is: CD45RO-CCR7+CD27+CD95- naive CD8+ T cells lacking CXCR3 (TNR3-). The source is a human donor in good health. Some clones in this sample may be carry-over from other donors' samples.

The chain is built from TRBV7-9 and TRBJ2-7; the D gene TCRdb calls, TRBD1, cannot be checked with no DNA. Germline values: CDR1 SEHNR, CDR2 FQNEAQ (reference sequence). CDR3 length: 15 residues. The CDR3 loop reads CASSPPGQPLYEQYF.

This clonotype registers medium-sized by frequency. V gene TRBV7-8 combines with J gene TRBJ2-5; TCRdb selects TRBD2, and the lack of DNA leaves this call unchecked. Germline CDR1 reads SGHVS; CDR2 reads FQNEAQ. The CDR3 spans 14 residues. CDR3 sequence reads: CASSPSAREETQYF.

This chain joins TRBV20-1 and TRBJ1-1; TCRdb outputs TRBD1, but without DNA this stays unchecked. The CDR3 is 11 residues long. Germline V CDR1 and CDR2: DFQATT, SNEGSKA (reference sequence). CDR3 sequence reads: CSVTGDTEAFF.

This clonotype counts as medium-sized by frequency. The chain links TRBV10-1 to TRBJ2-2; the D gene TCRdb calls, TRBD2, cannot be checked with no DNA. In germline, CDR1 is WNHNN, CDR2 SYGVQD (reference sequence). This CDR3 has 14 amino acids. Here the CDR3 reads CASSSTSGKGELFF.

This clonotype ranks as medium-sized (0.01 to 0.1%) in terms of frequency. The CDR3: CSARAPEVSNEQFF. This rearrangement joins TRBV20-1 to TRBJ2-1; TCRdb indicates TRBD1, and absent DNA this call remains unverified. CDR3 size: 14 residues. The germline gives CDR1 DFQATT, CDR2 SNEGSKA (reference sequence).

By frequency, this clonotype registers medium-sized. The chain links TRBV7-6 to TRBJ2-7. Germline-derived CDR1 and CDR2 are SGHVS and FNYEAQ. The CDR3 contains 12 residues. The CDR3 here is CASSFTGYEQYF.

This rearrangement joins TRBV29-1 to TRBJ2-4. Germline V gene data show CDR1 as SQVTM and CDR2 as ANQGSEA. The CDR3 sequence is 13 residues long. The CDR3 loop is CSVVGLAKNIQYF.

This clonotype ranks as medium-sized in terms of frequency. This rearrangement joins TRBV11-2 to TRBJ2-1; TCRdb reports TRBD2, a call that lacks DNA to check it against. The CDR3 consists of 13 residues. Germline CDR1 is SGHAT and CDR2 is FQNNGV. The CDR3 sequence: CASSLAGGSEQFF.

The rearrangement joins TRBV19 to TRBJ2-1; TCRdb designates TRBD1, a call that cannot be tested without DNA. Per the germline V gene, CDR1 is LNHDA and CDR2 is SQIVND (reference sequence). This CDR3 is built from 15 residues. This CDR3 reads CASSIGRTGTNEQFF. Full variable domain (missing parts from reference TRBV19 and TRBJ2-1): DGGITQSPKYLFRKEGQNVTLSCEQNLNHDAMYWYRQDPGQGLRLIYYSQIVNDFQKGDIAEGYSVSREKKESFPLTVTSAQKNPTAFYLCASSIGRTGTNEQFFGPGTRLTVL.

This clonotype is deemed medium-sized by its frequency. This sequence joins TRBV28 and TRBJ1-5. In germline, CDR1 is MDHEN, CDR2 SYDVKM. The CDR3 sequence is 11 residues long. CDR3: CASSLSTAQHF.

V and J are TRBV15 and TRBJ2-7; lacking DNA, the TRBD1 call made by TCRdb goes unchecked. The CDR3 runs to 12 residues. The germline V gene encodes CDR1 LNHNV and CDR2 YYDKDF (reference sequence). The CDR3 spells CATARASYEQYF.

The chain combines TRBV20-1 with TRBJ2-3; TCRdb gives TRBD1 as the D gene, but with no DNA this cannot be confirmed. The CDR3 runs 14 residues. CDR1 is DFQATT, CDR2 SNEGSKA, per germline (reference sequence). CDR3 sequence reads: CSARELALSDTQYF.

The V call is TRBV27, the J call TRBJ2-6. The CDR3 sequence is 12 residues long. Germline CDR1 reads MNHEY; CDR2 reads SMNVEV (reference sequence). CDR3 sequence reads: CASRAGANVLTF.